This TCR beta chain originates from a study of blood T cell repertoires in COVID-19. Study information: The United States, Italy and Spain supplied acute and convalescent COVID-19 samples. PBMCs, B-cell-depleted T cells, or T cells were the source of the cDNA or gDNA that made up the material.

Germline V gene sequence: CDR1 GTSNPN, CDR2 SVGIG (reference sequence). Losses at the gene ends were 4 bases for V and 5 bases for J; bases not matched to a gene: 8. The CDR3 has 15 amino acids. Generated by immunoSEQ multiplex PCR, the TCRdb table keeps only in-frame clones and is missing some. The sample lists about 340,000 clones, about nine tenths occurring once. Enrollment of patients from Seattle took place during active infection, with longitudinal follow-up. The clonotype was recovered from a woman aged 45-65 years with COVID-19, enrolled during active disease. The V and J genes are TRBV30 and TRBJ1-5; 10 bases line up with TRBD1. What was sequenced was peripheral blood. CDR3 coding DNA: TGTGCCTGGAAGATCCGCGGACAGGGGGATCAGCCCCAGCATTTT. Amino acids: CAWKIRGQGDQPQHF.